This TCR beta chain is from a study of molecular identifiers for immune sequencing clone quantification. On the study more broadly: Sequencing covered four of five parts into which replicate RNA from approximately 22,000 or 94,000 naive CD8 cells was split. Study results and limitations: Spiked TCR RNA from one Jurkat cell reportedly showed up when mixed among around 1 million naive cells.

TCRdb processed the PCR reads anew with MiXCR; each CDR3 protein has one entry. The data hold over 600,000 distinct CDR3 sequences, with around 20% observed a single time. Source material for naive CD8 libraries was about 19,000 to 1,000,000 sorted cells, with 10%, 30% or 50% RNA. Sorting captured naive CD8 T cells as CD8+CD4-CCR7+CD45RA+. This clonotype was picked up a small number of times. Its antigen is not identified. This CDR3 spans 14 amino acids. Germline lookup yields CDR1 SQVTM and CDR2 ANQGSEA. Trimming took 2 bases from V and 2 from J; bases not matched to a gene: 1. The chain joins TRBV29-1 to TRBJ2-1; 9 nucleotides line up with TRBD2. Specimen: naive CD8+ T cells from blood, with Jurkat cell RNA spiked in. Subset of the sample: FACS-sorted CD8+CD4-CCR7+CD45RA+ naive T cells. The sequence was obtained from a human donor in good health. Some libraries in this study had Jurkat cell RNA spiked in. This CDR3 is CSVELAGTYNEQFF. DNA for the CDR3: TGCAGCGTTGAACTAGCGGGAACCTACAATGAGCAGTTCTTC.